These 26 T cell receptor beta chains were all obtained from the same sample, sequenced in a study of T-cell reconstitution after alpha-beta-depleted transplantation in children. Unique molecular identifiers were used to barcode this TCRbeta library. TCRdb re-called the PCR reads through MiXCR, storing one row per CDR3 protein. The repertoire has about a million distinct CDR3 sequences, roughly 29% of them found once; the top ten carry 28%. Sequencing used PBMCs, mostly from graft donor cells, obtained 360 days after TCRalphabeta/CD19-depleted stem cell transplant. The receptors originated from a boy less than two years old who had a stem cell transplant for SCID, so the T cells may come from the graft donor.

The rearrangement joins TRBV18 to TRBJ2-5; D ambiguous. The length of the CDR3 is 16 residues. The ends were cut back, 2 bases at V and 0 bases at J, with 13 bases in the middle. Germline loops: CDR1 KGHSH, CDR2 LQKENI. CDR3: CASSPMATYYQETQYF. The CDR3 region has the DNA TGTGCCAGCTCACCAATGGCAACCTACTACCAAGAGACCCAGTACTTC.

CDR3 residues: CASSPRSGGEETQYF. CDR3 sequence (DNA): TGTGCCAGCAGTCCCCGGAGCGGGGGGGAAGAGACCCAGTACTTC. This sequence joins TRBV7-6 and TRBJ2-5, with 10 bases lining up with TRBD2. V lost 6 bases, J lost 3 bases, and 7 bases stayed unmatched. The CDR3 is made up of 15 amino acids. Per the germline V gene, CDR1 is SGHVS and CDR2 is FNYEAQ.

This clonotype was observed a few times. This chain connects TRBV29-1 to TRBJ2-3; D is tentatively TRBD1 or TRBD2 (5 bases each). The CDR3 is 13 amino acids. In germline, CDR1 is SQVTM, CDR2 ANQGSEA. Trimming removed 4 bases from V and 4 bases from J, with 12 bases in between. CDR3 in DNA: TGCAGCGTTGTGTGGGGGAGCGCAGATACGCAGTATTTT. Translating it yields CSVVWGSADTQYF.

This sequence joins TRBV20-1 and TRBJ2-5; D uncertain. Germline-derived CDR1 and CDR2 are DFQATT and SNEGSKA (reference sequence). The CDR3 covers 11 residues. V was clipped by 4 bases and J by 5 bases, with 8 bases between them. CDR3 amino acids: CSAKVFETQYF. DNA of the CDR3: TGCAGTGCTAAGGTTTTCGAGACCCAGTACTTC.

The rearrangement uses TRBV12-3 or TRBV12-4 and TRBJ2-3, with TRBD2 matching over 12 bases. This CDR3 region has 17 residues. J was trimmed by 2 bases and V by 2 bases; bases with no gene match: 5. The CDR3 is CASSLTSGGHYTDTQYF. The DNA of the CDR3 is TGTGCCAGCAGTTTAACTAGCGGGGGGCATTACACAGATACGCAGTATTTT.

This clonotype was recorded a few times. The chain couples TRBV20-1 to TRBJ2-3; 8 bases align to TRBD2. Germline CDR1 DFQATT, CDR2 SNEGSKA (reference sequence). Trimming at V came to 0 bases and at J to 2 bases, leaving 4 bases not matched to a gene. The CDR3 contains 15 residues. Here the CDR3 DNA reads TGCAGTGCTAGAGATACGCGGGGGGCCACAGATACGCAGTATTTT. It yields the protein CSARDTRGATDTQYF.

This clonotype was seen many times. The rearrangement uses TRBV29-1 and TRBJ2-1; D uncertain. The CDR3 loop spans 11 amino acids. V was pared by 0 bases and J by 9 bases, with 6 bases between. The V gene's germline CDR1 is SQVTM and CDR2 ANQGSEA. CDR3 nucleotide sequence: TGCAGCGTTGAAGACCTACTTGAGCAGTTCTTC. Protein sequence: CSVEDLLEQFF.

The rearrangement uses TRBV28 and TRBJ2-6; either TRBD1 or TRBD2 may fit D (5 bases each). Germline CDR1 MDHEN, CDR2 SYDVKM. The CDR3 has 16 residues. The V and J ends lost 6 bases and 0 bases respectively, with 12 bases between them. This CDR3 is CASRQGRISGANVLTF. The CDR3, as DNA: TGTGCCAGCAGGCAGGGACGGATCTCTGGGGCCAACGTCCTGACTTTC.

The chain uses TRBV9 and TRBJ2-5, with D perhaps matching TRBD1 (6 bases). The CDR3 contains 16 residues. V shed 0 bases and J shed 3 bases, with 15 bases lying between them. The germline V gene encodes CDR1 SGDLS and CDR2 YYNGEE. The CDR3: CASSVGVQGGEETQYF. DNA of the CDR3: TGTGCCAGCAGCGTAGGTGTACAGGGTGGGGAAGAGACCCAGTACTTC.

The sample holds many counts of this clonotype. The DNA for the CDR3 is TGCGCCAGCAGCTTGGTTCCGGGCAGTACAGATACGCAGTATTTT. Translating gives CASSLVPGSTDTQYF. J is TRBJ2-3 and V is TRBV5-1; D unresolved. The CDR3 is 15 amino acids. V lost 0 bases to trimming and J lost 3 bases, with 11 bases between them. Germline V gene data show CDR1 as SGHRS and CDR2 as YFSETQ.

The V and J genes are TRBV12-3 or TRBV12-4 and TRBJ2-1; 8 bases agree with TRBD2. The CDR3 sequence is 16 residues long. V trimming: 0 bases; J trimming: 9 bases; junction bases outside the gene matches: 10. This chain's CDR3 is CASSLADWTSLGEQFF. The CDR3 bases are TGTGCCAGCAGTTTAGCGGACTGGACTAGCCTCGGTGAGCAGTTCTTC.

The rearrangement joins TRBV4-2 to TRBJ2-7; TRBD1 aligns across 8 bases. V shed 1 base and J 3 bases; nucleotides not matched to a gene: 8. Germline V gene data show CDR1 as LGHNA and CDR2 as YNFKEQ. The CDR3 totals 16 residues. CDR3 bases: TGTGCCAGCAGCCAAGCGGACAGGGTGGGGGACTACGAGCAGTACTTC. This encodes CASSQADRVGDYEQYF.

The chain has TRBV3-1 and TRBJ1-6; 8 bases are shared with TRBD1. Losses at the gene ends were 2 bases for V and 7 bases for J; bases not matched to a gene: 1. The CDR3 covers 14 residues. Germline-derived CDR1 and CDR2 are LGHDT and YNNKEL (reference sequence). The CDR3 sequence is CASSQRTGNSPLHF. The CDR3 DNA follows: TGTGCCAGCAGCCAAAGGACAGGGAATTCACCCCTCCACTTT.

This clonotype was recorded at least ten times. The genes are TRBV27 and TRBJ2-4; D is undetermined. Germline assignment: CDR1 MNHEY and CDR2 SMNVEV (reference sequence). V shed 8 bases and J shed 3 bases, with 20 bases lying between them. CDR3 size: 16 residues. CDR3 sequence: CASGFDVARGKNIQYF. CDR3 DNA: TGTGCCAGCGGGTTCGATGTGGCCCGCGGCAAAAACATTCAGTACTTC.

This rearrangement joins TRBV5-1 to TRBJ1-3, with D unresolved. Trimming cost V 3 bases and J 0 bases, with 13 bases left between them. There are 16 residues in the CDR3. Germline CDR1 and CDR2: SGHRS and YFSETQ. For the CDR3, the DNA is TGCGCCAGCAGCTCCTTCGGAGGGAACTCTGGAAACACCATATATTTT. Protein: CASSSFGGNSGNTIYF.

The J gene is TRBJ2-3, the V gene TRBV12-3 or TRBV12-4; D is uncertain. The CDR3 length is 16 residues. Trimming removed 2 bases at V and 3 bases at J, with 15 bases between. CDR3 in DNA: TGTGCCAGCAGTTTATCAGGTCACGAGAGAACAGATACGCAGTATTTT. This gives the protein CASSLSGHERTDTQYF.

This clonotype showed up just a few times. The chain links TRBV7-9 to TRBJ2-6, with 8 bases that match TRBD1. This CDR3 has 14 amino acids. Losses at the gene ends were 3 bases for V and 9 bases for J; bases not matched to a gene: 4. Per the germline V gene, CDR1 is SEHNR and CDR2 is FQNEAQ (reference sequence). CDR3 loop: CASSLTGVGNVLTF. Written as DNA, the CDR3 is TGTGCCAGCAGCTTGACAGGGGTGGGCAACGTCCTGACTTTC.

This sequence joins TRBV24-1 and TRBJ1-2, with TRBD1 matching 9 bases. From germline, CDR1 is KGHDR and CDR2 SFDVKD. The ends lost 2 bases at V and 8 bases at J; junction bases unmatched: 8. This CDR3 is 15 amino acids long. The CDR3 DNA sequence: TGTGCCACCAGTGATTCCGGGACAGGGAGCGGCGGCTACACCTTC. Translated: CATSDSGTGSGGYTF.

The rearrangement links TRBV20-1 to TRBJ1-2, with 7 nucleotides matching TRBD1. Looked up from germline, CDR1 is DFQATT and CDR2 is SNEGSKA (reference sequence). Trimming cost V 0 bases and J 4 bases; bases outside gene matches: 2. The CDR3 contains 13 residues. The CDR3 region is CSARDRDSYGYTF. In nucleotides, the CDR3 is TGCAGTGCTAGAGATAGGGACAGCTATGGCTACACCTTC.

The gene calls are TRBV5-1 and TRBJ2-4; D tentatively fits TRBD1 or TRBD2 (5 bases each). Germline values: CDR1 SGHRS, CDR2 YFSETQ. The CDR3 sequence is 20 residues long. Between the trimmed V and J ends, which lost 1 base and 0 bases, there was a span of 23 bases. The CDR3: CASSLFGDPSYILAKNIQYF. The DNA of the CDR3 is TGCGCCAGCAGCTTGTTCGGGGACCCTTCGTACATTCTAGCCAAAAACATTCAGTACTTC.

The rearrangement uses TRBV4-1 and TRBJ2-4; D may be TRBD1 (5 bases). The CDR3 runs 18 residues. CDR1 is MGHRA and CDR2 is YSYEKL in the germline V gene. Trimming removed 0 bases from V and 1 base from J, with 16 bases in between. The DNA for the CDR3 is TGCGCCAGCAGCCAAGAGGGAAGGGAAAAGGGGGCCAAAAACATTCAGTACTTC. Translation: CASSQEGREKGAKNIQYF.

Regarding this clonotype: A clone one base away is much larger, so this may be a read error. V is TRBV5-1 and J is TRBJ1-5, with D perhaps matching TRBD1 (5 bases). The CDR3 runs 15 residues. The germline V gene encodes CDR1 SGHRS and CDR2 YFSETQ. The DNA for the CDR3 is TGCGCCAGCAGCTTGGGGGGCGCGGTTAATCAGCGCCAGCATTTT. Amino acids: CASSLGGAVNQRQHF.

J is TRBJ2-3 and V is TRBV20-1; perhaps TRBD2 as D (5 bases). The CDR3 has 13 amino acids. Looked up from germline, CDR1 is DFQATT and CDR2 is SNEGSKA (reference sequence). The ends were cut back, 6 bases at V and 0 bases at J, with 10 bases in the middle. Here the CDR3 reads CSATRGSTDTQYF. CDR3 nucleotides: TGCAGTGCCACGCGCGGGAGCACAGATACGCAGTATTTT.

This clonotype was recorded many times. The chain links TRBV2 to TRBJ1-5; tentative D call: TRBD1 (6 bases). Trimming removed 4 bases at V and 4 bases at J, with 11 bases between. The CDR3 consists of 14 residues. Germline V CDR1 and CDR2: SNHLY, FYNNEI. The CDR3 here is CASSATGLNQPQHF. The DNA for the CDR3 is TGTGCCAGCAGTGCCACAGGGTTAAATCAGCCCCAGCATTTT. Full variable domain (outside the CDR3, taken from reference TRBV2 and TRBJ1-5): EPEVTQTPSHQVTQMGQEVILRCVPISNHLYFYWYRQILGQKVEFLVSFYNNEISEKSEIFDDQFSVERPDGSNFTLKIRSTKLEDSAMYFCASSATGLNQPQHFGDGTRLSIL.

The chain is built from TRBV7-9 and TRBJ1-5, with 9 positions matching TRBD1. V lost 4 bases and J lost 11; bases outside the gene matches: 12. Per germline, CDR1 SEHNR and CDR2 FQNEAQ (reference sequence). The CDR3 loop spans 15 amino acids. The CDR3 loop reads CASSSGQGPTSAQHF. The CDR3 nucleotides read TGTGCCAGCAGCTCAGGACAGGGGCCCACTTCAGCCCAGCATTTT.

This chain connects TRBV27 to TRBJ2-5; D gene ambiguous. CDR1 is MNHEY and CDR2 is SMNVEV in the germline V gene (reference sequence). CDR3 length: 12 residues. Trimming stripped 3 bases from V and 7 bases from J, with 9 bases between. The CDR3 nucleotides read TGTGCCAGCAGTTTCCTCCCGGGGACCCAGTACTTC. This gives the protein CASSFLPGTQYF.